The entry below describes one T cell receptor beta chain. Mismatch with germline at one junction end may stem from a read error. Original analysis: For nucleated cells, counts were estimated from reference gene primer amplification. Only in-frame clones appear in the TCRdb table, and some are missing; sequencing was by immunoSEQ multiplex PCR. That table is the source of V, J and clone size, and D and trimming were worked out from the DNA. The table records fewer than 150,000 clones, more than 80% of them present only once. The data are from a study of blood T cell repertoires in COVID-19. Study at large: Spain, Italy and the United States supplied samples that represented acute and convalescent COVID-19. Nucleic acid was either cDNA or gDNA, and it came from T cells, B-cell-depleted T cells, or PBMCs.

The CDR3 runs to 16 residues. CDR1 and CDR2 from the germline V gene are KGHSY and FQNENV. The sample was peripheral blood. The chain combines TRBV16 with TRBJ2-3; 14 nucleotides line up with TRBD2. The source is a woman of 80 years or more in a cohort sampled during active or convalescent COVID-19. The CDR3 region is CASSPWTSGRPDTQYF. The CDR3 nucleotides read TGTGCCAGCAGCCCCTGGACTAGCGGGAGGCCAGATACGCAATATTTT.